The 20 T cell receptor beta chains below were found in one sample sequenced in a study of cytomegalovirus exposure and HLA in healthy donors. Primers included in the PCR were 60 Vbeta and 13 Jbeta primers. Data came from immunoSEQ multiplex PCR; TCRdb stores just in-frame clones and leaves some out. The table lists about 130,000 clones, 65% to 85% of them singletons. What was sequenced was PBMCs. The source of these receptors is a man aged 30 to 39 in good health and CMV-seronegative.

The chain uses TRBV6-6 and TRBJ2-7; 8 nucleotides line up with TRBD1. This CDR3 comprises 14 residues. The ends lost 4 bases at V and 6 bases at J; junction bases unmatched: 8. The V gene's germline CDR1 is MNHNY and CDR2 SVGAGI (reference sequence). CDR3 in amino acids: CASSSLRTGTEQYF. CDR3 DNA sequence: TGTGCCAGCAGTTCTCTTAGGACAGGGACCGAGCAGTACTTC.

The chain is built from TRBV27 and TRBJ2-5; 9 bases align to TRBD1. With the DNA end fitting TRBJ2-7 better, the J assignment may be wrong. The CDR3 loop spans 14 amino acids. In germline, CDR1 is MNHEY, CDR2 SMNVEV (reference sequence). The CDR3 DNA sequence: TGTGCCAGCAGTTCGGACAGGGGCGGGCGCGAGCAGTACTTC. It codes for CASSSDRGGREQYF.

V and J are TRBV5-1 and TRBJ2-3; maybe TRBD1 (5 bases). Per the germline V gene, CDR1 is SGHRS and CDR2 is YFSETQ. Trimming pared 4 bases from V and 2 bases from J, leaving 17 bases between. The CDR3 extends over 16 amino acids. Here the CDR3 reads CASSQMTAGHTDTQYF. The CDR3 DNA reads TGCGCCAGCAGCCAGATGACCGCAGGGCACACAGATACGCAGTATTTT.

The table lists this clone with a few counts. The CDR3 DNA reads as TGTGCCAGCTCACCGGGGGGAACCACAGGGGCTTCACCCCTCCACTTT. Residues: CASSPGGTTGASPLHF. The J gene is TRBJ1-6, the V gene TRBV18, with 7 nucleotides matching TRBD1. CDR1 and CDR2 (germline): KGHSH, LQKENI. CDR3 length equals 16 residues. Trimming cost V 3 bases and J 9 bases; bases outside gene matches: 11.

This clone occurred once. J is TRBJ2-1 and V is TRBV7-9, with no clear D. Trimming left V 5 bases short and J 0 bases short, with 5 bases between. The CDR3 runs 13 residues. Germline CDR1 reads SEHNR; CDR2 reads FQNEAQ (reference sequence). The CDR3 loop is CASSLSSYNEQFF. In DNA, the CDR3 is TGTGCCAGCAGCCTAAGCTCCTACAATGAGCAGTTCTTC.

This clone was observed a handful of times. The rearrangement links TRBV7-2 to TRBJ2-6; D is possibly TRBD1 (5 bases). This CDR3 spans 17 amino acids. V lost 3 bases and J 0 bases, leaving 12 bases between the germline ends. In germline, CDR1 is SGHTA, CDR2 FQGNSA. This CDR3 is CASSFSSTASGANVLTF. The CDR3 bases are TGTGCCAGCAGCTTCTCCTCGACAGCCTCTGGGGCCAACGTCCTGACTTTC.

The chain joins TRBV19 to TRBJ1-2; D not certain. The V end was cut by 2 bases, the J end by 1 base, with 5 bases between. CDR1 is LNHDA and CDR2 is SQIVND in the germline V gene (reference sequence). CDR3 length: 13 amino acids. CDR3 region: CASSISRNYGYTF. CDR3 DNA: TGTGCCAGTAGTATATCCCGTAACTATGGCTACACCTTC.

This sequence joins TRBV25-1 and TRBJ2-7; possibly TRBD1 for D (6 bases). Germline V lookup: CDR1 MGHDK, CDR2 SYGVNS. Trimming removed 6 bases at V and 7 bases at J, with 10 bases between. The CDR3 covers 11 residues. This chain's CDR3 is CASRFQGEQYF. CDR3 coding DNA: TGTGCCAGCAGATTCCAGGGGGAGCAGTACTTC.

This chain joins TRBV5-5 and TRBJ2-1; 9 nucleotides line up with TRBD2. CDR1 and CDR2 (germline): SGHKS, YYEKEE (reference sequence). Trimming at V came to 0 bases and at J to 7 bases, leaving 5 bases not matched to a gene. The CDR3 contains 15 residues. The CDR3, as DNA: TGTGCCAGCAGCTTGGCCAGCGGGAGGATTAATGAGCAGTTCTTC. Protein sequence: CASSLASGRINEQFF.

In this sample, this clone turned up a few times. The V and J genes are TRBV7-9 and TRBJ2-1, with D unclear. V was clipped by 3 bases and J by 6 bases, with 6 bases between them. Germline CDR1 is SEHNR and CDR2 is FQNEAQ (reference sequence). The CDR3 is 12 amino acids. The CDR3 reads CASSFRGNEQFF. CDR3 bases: TGTGCCAGCAGCTTCCGAGGCAATGAGCAGTTCTTC.

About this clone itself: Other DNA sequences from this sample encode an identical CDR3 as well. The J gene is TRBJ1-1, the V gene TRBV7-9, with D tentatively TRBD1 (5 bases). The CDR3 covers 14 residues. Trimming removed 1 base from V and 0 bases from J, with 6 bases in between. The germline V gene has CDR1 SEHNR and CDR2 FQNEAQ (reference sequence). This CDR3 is CASSLGQLNTEAFF. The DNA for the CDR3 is TGTGCCAGCAGCTTAGGACAGTTGAACACTGAAGCTTTCTTT.

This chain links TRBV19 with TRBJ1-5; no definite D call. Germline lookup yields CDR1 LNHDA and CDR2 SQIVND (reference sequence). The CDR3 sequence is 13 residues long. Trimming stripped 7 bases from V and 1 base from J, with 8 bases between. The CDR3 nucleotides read TGTGCCAGTAATTTGCAGAGCAATCAGCCCCAGCATTTT. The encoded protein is CASNLQSNQPQHF.

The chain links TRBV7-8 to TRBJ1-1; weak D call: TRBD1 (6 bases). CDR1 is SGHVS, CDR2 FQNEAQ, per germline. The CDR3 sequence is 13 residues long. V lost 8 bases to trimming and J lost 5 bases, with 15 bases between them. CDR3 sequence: CASSVGGATEAFF. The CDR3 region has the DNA TGTGCCAGCTCGGTAGGGGGGGCAACTGAAGCTTTCTTT.

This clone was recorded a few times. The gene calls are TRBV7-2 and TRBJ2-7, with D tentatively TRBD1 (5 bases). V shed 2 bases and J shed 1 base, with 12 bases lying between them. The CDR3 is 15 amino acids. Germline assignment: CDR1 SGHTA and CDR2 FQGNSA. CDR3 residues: CASSLLAGRSYEQYF. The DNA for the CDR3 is TGTGCCAGCAGCTTATTGGCAGGGCGATCCTACGAGCAGTACTTC.

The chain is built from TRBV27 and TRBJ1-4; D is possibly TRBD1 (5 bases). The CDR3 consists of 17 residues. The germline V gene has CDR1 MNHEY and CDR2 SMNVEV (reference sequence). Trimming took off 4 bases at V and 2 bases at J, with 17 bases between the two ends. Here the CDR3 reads CASSSTGGYVTNEKLFF. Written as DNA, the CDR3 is TGTGCCAGCAGTTCTACCGGGGGGTACGTGACTAATGAAAAACTGTTTTTT.

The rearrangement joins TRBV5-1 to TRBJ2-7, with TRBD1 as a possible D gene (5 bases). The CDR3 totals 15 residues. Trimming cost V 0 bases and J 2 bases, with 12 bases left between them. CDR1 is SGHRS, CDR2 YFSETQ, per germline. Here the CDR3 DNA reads TGCGCCAGCAGCTTGGCCGAGACAGCCGCCTACGAGCAGTACTTC. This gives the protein CASSLAETAAYEQYF.

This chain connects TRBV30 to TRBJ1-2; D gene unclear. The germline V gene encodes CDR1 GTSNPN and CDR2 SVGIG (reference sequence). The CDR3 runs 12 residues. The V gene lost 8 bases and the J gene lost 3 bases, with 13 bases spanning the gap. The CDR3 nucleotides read TGTGCCGGTCTCCCGGGTGACTATGGCTACACCTTC. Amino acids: CAGLPGDYGYTF.

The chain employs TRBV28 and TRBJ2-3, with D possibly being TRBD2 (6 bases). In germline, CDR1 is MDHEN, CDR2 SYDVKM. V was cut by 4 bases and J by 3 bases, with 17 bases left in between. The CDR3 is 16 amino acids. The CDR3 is CASSSSTRGFTDTQYF. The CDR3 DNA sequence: TGTGCCAGCAGTTCCTCGACCCGGGGGTTTACAGATACGCAGTATTTT.

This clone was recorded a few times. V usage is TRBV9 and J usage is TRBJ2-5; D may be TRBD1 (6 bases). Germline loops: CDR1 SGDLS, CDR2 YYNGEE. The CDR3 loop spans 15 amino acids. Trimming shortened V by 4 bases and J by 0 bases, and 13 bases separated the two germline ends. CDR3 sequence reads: CASSLLGTYQETQYF. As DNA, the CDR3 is TGTGCCAGCAGCCTTCTGGGGACATACCAAGAGACCCAGTACTTC.

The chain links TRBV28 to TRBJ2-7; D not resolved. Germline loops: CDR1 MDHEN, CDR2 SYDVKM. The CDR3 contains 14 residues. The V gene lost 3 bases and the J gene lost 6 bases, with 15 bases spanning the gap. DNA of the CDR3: TGTGCCAGCAGTTTTGGCCAGGTACGGTTCGAGCAGTACTTC. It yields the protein CASSFGQVRFEQYF. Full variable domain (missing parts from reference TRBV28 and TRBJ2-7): DVKVTQSSRYLVKRTGEKVFLECVQDMDHENMFWYRQDPGLGLRLIYFSYDVKMKEKGDIPEGYSVSREKKERFSLILESASTNQTSMYLCASSFGQVRFEQYFGPGTRLTVT.